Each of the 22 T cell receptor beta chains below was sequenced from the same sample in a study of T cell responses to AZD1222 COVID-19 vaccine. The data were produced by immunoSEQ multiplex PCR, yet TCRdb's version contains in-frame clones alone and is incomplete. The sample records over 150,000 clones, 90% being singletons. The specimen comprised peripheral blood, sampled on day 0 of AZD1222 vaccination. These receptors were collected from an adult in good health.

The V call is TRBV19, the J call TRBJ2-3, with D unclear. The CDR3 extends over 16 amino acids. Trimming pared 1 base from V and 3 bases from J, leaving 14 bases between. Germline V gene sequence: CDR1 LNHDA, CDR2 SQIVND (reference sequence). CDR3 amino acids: CASSIVSTSQTDTQYF. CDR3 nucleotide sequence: TGTGCCAGTAGTATAGTTTCGACCAGCCAAACAGATACGCAGTATTTT.

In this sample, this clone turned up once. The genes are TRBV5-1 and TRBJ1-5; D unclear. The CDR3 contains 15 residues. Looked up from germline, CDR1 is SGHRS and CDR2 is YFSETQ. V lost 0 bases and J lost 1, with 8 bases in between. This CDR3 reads CASSLAGQSNQPQHF. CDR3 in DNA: TGCGCCAGCAGCTTGGCCGGGCAGAGCAATCAGCCCCAGCATTTT. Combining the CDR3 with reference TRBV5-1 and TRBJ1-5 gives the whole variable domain KAGVTQTPRYLIKTRGQQVTLSCSPISGHRSVSWYQQTPGQGLQFLFEYFSETQRNKGNFPGRFSGRQFSNSRSEMNVSTLELGDSALYLCASSLAGQSNQPQHFGDGTRLSIL.

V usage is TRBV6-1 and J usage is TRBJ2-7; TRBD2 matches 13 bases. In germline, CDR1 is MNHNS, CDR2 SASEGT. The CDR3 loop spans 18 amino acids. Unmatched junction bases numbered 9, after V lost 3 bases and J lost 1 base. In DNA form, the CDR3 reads TGTGCCAGCAGTGACTTGGGACTAGCGGGAACCCGATCCTACGAGCAGTACTTC. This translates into CASSDLGLAGTRSYEQYF.

CDR3 region: CATSKGQGNQPQHF. In DNA, the CDR3 is TGTGCCACCAGCAAGGGACAGGGGAATCAGCCCCAGCATTTT. V and J are TRBV15 and TRBJ1-5; TRBD1 agrees at 10 bases. Looked up from germline, CDR1 is LNHNV and CDR2 is YYDKDF (reference sequence). The V and J ends lost 4 bases and 4 bases, in that order; junction bases with no gene match: 1. This CDR3 is built from 14 residues.

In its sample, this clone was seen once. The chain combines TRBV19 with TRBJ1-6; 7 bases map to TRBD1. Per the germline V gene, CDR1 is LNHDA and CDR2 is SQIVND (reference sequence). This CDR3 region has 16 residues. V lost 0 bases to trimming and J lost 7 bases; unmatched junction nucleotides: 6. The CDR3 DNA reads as TGTGCCAGTAGTATAGATCGGGGAGGGGGCAATTCACCCCTCCACTTT. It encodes CASSIDRGGGNSPLHF.

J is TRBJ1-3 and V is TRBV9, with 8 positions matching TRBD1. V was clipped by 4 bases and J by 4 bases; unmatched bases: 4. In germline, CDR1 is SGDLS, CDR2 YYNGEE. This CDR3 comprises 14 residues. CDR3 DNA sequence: TGTGCCAGCAGCCCGCAGGGGGCAGGAAACACCATATATTTT. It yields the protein CASSPQGAGNTIYF.

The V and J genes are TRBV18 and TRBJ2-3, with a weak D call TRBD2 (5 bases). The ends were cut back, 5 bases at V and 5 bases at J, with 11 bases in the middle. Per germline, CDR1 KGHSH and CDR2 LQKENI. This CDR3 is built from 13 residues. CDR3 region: CASSRARGDTQYF. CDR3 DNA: TGTGCCAGCTCAAGGGCTCGGGGAGATACGCAGTATTTT.

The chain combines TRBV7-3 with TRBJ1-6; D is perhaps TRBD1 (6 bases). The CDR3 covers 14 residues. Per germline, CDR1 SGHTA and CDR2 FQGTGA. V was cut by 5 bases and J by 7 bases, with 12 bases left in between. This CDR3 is CASSRTTGNSPLHF. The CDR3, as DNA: TGTGCCAGCAGCCGAACCACAGGGAATTCACCCCTCCACTTT.

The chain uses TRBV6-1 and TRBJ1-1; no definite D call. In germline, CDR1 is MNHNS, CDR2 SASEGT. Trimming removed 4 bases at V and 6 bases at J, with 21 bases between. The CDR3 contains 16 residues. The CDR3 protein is CASSGLLGAPRPEAFF. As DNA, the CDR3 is TGTGCCAGCAGTGGGCTCCTTGGAGCTCCCCGCCCTGAAGCTTTCTTT.

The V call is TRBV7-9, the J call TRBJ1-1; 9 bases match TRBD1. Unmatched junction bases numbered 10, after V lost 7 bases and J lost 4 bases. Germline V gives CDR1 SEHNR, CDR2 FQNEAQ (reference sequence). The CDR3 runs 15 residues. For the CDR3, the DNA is TGTGCCAGCACCACCGGGACAGGGTGGTTCACTGAAGCTTTCTTT. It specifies CASTTGTGWFTEAFF.

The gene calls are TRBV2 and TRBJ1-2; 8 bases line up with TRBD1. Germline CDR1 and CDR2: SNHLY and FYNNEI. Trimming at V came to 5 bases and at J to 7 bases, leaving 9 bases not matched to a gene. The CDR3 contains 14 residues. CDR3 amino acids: CASSFRTGFTGYTF. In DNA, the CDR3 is TGTGCCAGCAGTTTCCGGACAGGGTTTACTGGCTACACCTTC.

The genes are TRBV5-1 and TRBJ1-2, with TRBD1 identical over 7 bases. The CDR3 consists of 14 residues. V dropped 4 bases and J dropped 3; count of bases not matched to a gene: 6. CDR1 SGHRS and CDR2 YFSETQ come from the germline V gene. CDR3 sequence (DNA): TGCGCCAGCAGCCCCCTTACAGGGGACTATGGCTACACCTTC. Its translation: CASSPLTGDYGYTF. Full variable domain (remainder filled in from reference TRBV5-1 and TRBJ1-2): KAGVTQTPRYLIKTRGQQVTLSCSPISGHRSVSWYQQTPGQGLQFLFEYFSETQRNKGNFPGRFSGRQFSNSRSEMNVSTLELGDSALYLCASSPLTGDYGYTFGSGTRLTVV.

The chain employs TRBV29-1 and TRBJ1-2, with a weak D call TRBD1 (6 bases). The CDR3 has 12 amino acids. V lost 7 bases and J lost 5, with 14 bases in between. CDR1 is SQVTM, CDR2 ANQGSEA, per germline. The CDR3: CSAGGGDYGYTF. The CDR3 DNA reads TGCAGCGCCGGTGGGGGCGATTATGGCTACACCTTC.

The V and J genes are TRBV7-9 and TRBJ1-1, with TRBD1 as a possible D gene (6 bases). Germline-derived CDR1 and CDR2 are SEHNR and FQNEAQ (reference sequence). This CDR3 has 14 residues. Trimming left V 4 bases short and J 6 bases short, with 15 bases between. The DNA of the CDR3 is TGTGCCAGCAGCTCCGGAAAACAGGGACCTGAAGCTTTCTTT. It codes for CASSSGKQGPEAFF. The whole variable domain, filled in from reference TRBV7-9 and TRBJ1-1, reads DTGVSQNPRHKITKRGQNVTFRCDPISEHNRLYWYRQTLGQGPEFLTYFQNEAQLEKSRLLSDRFSAERPKGSFSTLEIQRTEQGDSAMYLCASSSGKQGPEAFFGQGTRLTVV.

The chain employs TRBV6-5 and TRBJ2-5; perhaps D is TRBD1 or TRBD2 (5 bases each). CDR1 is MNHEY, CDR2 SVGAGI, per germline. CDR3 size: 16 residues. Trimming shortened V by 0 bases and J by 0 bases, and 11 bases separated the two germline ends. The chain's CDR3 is CASSYSRDGDQETQYF. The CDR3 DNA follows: TGTGCCAGCAGTTACTCGAGGGACGGGGACCAAGAGACCCAGTACTTC.

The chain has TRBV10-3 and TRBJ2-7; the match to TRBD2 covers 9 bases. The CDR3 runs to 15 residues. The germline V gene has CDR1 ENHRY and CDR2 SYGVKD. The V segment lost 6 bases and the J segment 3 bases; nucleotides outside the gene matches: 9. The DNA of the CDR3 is TGTGCCATCAGGAGTCCGGGACTAGCAGGCTACGAGCAGTACTTC. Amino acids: CAIRSPGLAGYEQYF.

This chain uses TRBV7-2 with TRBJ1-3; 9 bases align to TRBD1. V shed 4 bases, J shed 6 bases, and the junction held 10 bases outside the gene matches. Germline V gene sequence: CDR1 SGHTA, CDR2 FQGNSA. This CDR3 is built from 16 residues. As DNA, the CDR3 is TGTGCCAGCAGCTCATACCCGGGACAGGGCACAAACACCATATATTTT. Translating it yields CASSSYPGQGTNTIYF. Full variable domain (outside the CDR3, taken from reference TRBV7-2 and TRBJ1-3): GAGVSQSPSNKVTEKGKDVELRCDPISGHTALYWYRQSLGQGLEFLIYFQGNSAPDKSGLPSDRFSAERTGGSVSTLTIQRTQQEDSAVYLCASSSYPGQGTNTIYFGEGSWLTVV.

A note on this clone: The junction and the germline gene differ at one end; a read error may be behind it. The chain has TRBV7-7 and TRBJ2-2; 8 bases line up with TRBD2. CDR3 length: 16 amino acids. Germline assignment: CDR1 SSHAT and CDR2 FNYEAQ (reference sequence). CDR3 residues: CASSTGGPPNTGELFF. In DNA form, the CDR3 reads TGTGCTAGCAGCACGGGGGGGCCTCCGAACACCGGGGAGCTGTTTTTT.

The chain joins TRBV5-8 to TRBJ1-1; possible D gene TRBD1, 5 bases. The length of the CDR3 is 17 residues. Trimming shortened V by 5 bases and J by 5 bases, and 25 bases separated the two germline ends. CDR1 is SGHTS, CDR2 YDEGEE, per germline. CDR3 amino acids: CASRSPGPAMRWTEAFF. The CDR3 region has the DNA TGTGCCAGCAGATCCCCGGGACCAGCTATGAGATGGACTGAAGCTTTCTTT.

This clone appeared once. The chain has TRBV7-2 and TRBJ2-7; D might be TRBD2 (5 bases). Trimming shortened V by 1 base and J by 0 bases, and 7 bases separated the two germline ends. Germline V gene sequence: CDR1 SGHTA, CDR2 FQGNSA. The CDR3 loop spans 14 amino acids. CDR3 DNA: TGTGCCAGCAGCTTAGGACTAACCTCCTACGAGCAGTACTTC. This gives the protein CASSLGLTSYEQYF.

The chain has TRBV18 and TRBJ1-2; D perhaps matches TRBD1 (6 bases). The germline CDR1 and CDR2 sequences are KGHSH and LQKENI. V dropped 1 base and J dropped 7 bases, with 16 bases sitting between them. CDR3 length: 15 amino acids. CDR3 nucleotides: TGTGCCAGCTCACCACAACCGGGACAAACTATTGGCTACACCTTC. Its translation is CASSPQPGQTIGYTF.

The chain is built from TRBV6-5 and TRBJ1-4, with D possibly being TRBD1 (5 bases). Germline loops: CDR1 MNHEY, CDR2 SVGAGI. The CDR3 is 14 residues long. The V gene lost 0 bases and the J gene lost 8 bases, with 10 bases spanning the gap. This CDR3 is CASSYSRVTEKLFF. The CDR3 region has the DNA TGTGCCAGCAGTTACTCCAGGGTAACCGAAAAACTGTTTTTT.